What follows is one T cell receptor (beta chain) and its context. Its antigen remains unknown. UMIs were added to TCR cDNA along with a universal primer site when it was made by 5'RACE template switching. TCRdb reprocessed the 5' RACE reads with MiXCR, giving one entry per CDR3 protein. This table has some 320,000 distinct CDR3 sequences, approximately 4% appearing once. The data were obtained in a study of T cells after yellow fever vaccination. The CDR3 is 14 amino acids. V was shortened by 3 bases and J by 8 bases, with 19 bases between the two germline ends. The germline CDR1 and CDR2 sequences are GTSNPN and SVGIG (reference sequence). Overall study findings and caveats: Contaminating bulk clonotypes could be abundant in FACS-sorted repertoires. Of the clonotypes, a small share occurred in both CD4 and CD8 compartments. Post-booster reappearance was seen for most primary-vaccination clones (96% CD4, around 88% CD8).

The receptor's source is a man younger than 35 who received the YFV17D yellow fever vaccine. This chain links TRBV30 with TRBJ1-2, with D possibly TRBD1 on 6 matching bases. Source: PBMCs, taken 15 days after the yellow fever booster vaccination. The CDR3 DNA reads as TGTGCCTGGAGAAGGTCCCGGGACATCCTCGGCTACACCTTC. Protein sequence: CAWRRSRDILGYTF.